A single sample gave rise to the 32 T cell receptor beta chains below, sequenced in a study of T cell changes during pregnancy in multiple sclerosis. Sequenced by immunoSEQ multiplex PCR; TCRdb stores in-frame clones only, minus some. The table lists approximately 40,000 clones, approximately 91% of them singletons. The sequencing here drew on CD8+ T cells from peripheral blood mononuclear cells, taken in the third trimester of pregnancy. The receptor set was obtained from a female donor with multiple sclerosis, enrolled in a pregnancy study.

V and J are TRBV2 and TRBJ1-4, with TRBD1 as a possible D gene (6 bases). Per the germline V gene, CDR1 is SNHLY and CDR2 is FYNNEI. The CDR3 sequence is 14 residues long. The V gene lost 8 bases and the J gene lost 5 bases, with 15 bases spanning the gap. The CDR3, as DNA: TGTGCCAGCCGGGGGGCCCTGGGAAATGAAAAACTGTTTTTT. Its protein is CASRGALGNEKLFF.

This chain uses TRBV6-1 with TRBJ1-2; 11 nucleotides match TRBD1. The germline V gene encodes CDR1 MNHNS and CDR2 SASEGT. After removal of 6 bases from V and 6 bases from J, the junction contained 3 bases not matched to a gene. This CDR3 is 13 amino acids long. The CDR3 loop is CASREGQGDGYTF. In DNA, the CDR3 is TGTGCCAGCAGGGAGGGACAGGGGGATGGCTACACCTTC.

The rearrangement links TRBV9 to TRBJ1-1; the match to TRBD1 covers 11 bases. The CDR3 covers 19 residues. V lost 0 bases and J lost 1; bases outside the gene matches: 11. The germline V gene encodes CDR1 SGDLS and CDR2 YYNGEE. CDR3 amino acids: CASSVGVGDRGVKNTEAFF. Written as DNA, the CDR3 is TGTGCCAGCAGCGTAGGAGTCGGGGACAGGGGGGTAAAGAACACTGAAGCTTTCTTT.

The rearrangement joins TRBV27 to TRBJ1-2; 9 nucleotides line up with TRBD1. Germline lookup yields CDR1 MNHEY and CDR2 SMNVEV (reference sequence). V lost 5 bases and J lost 0; bases outside the gene matches: 10. The CDR3 is 17 residues long. The chain's CDR3 is CASSPAGTGSTNYGYTF. CDR3 coding DNA: TGTGCCAGCAGTCCGGCCGGGACAGGGTCCACTAACTATGGCTACACCTTC.

This chain uses TRBV7-9 with TRBJ1-2, with a possible D match to TRBD1 (5 bases). The V end was cut by 5 bases, the J end by 3 bases, with 13 bases between. The germline CDR1 and CDR2 sequences are SEHNR and FQNEAQ (reference sequence). This CDR3 is 14 amino acids long. CDR3 in amino acids: CASSRDSSDYGYTF. DNA of the CDR3: TGTGCCAGCAGCCGCGACAGTTCCGACTATGGCTACACCTTC.

V gene TRBV4-1 combines with J gene TRBJ2-5; D not resolved. The DNA end favors TRBJ2-7, so the J call may be wrong. The CDR3 length is 14 residues. Germline CDR1 and CDR2: MGHRA and YSYEKL. CDR3 region: CASSQGDGFHEQYF. CDR3 DNA: TGCGCCAGCAGCCAAGGAGATGGTTTCCACGAGCAGTACTTC.

The chain is built from TRBV6-4 and TRBJ2-3; 9 nucleotides align to TRBD2. V was pared by 2 bases and J by 4 bases, with 4 bases of the junction left unmatched. The CDR3 is 15 residues long. Germline V gene data show CDR1 as MRHNA and CDR2 as SNTAGT. The CDR3 sequence is CASSDAAGGSDTQYF. As DNA, the CDR3 is TGTGCCAGCAGTGACGCGGCGGGGGGGTCAGATACGCAGTATTTT.

This chain joins TRBV6-5 and TRBJ1-1, with 7 bases lining up with TRBD1. The germline gives CDR1 MNHEY, CDR2 SVGAGI. This CDR3 comprises 15 residues. Trimming removed 6 bases from V and 1 base from J; junction bases left unmatched: 8. The CDR3 DNA is TGTGCCAGCAGCCTAACAGGGGCCGCGAACACTGAAGCTTTCTTT. As protein: CASSLTGAANTEAFF.

The chain is built from TRBV11-2 and TRBJ1-3; 9 bases agree with TRBD1. This CDR3 has 19 amino acids. Germline lookup yields CDR1 SGHAT and CDR2 FQNNGV. V lost 0 bases to trimming and J lost 5 bases; unmatched junction nucleotides: 14. CDR3: CASSLEGTGTDYLRNTIYF. The CDR3 DNA reads as TGTGCCAGCAGCTTAGAAGGGACAGGGACGGATTACTTACGAAACACCATATATTTT.

The chain employs TRBV5-5 and TRBJ2-7; D gene uncertain. The CDR3 extends over 11 amino acids. V was clipped by 4 bases and J by 3 bases, with 5 bases between them. Per the germline V gene, CDR1 is SGHKS and CDR2 is YYEKEE (reference sequence). In nucleotides, the CDR3 is TGTGCCAGCAGCCCCAACTACGAGCAGTACTTC. It specifies CASSPNYEQYF.

This clone has just one count. The chain uses TRBV27 and TRBJ2-7; D uncertain. CDR3 length equals 13 residues. In germline, CDR1 is MNHEY, CDR2 SMNVEV (reference sequence). The V end lost 3 bases, the J end lost 4 bases, and 10 bases lay between the germline ends. Here the CDR3 reads CASSLRLPYEQYF. CDR3 nucleotides: TGTGCCAGCAGTTTGAGGCTCCCTTACGAGCAGTACTTC.

The chain combines TRBV30 with TRBJ2-7; 7 bases agree with TRBD2. The V and J ends lost 1 base and 0 bases, in that order; junction bases with no gene match: 6. This CDR3 region has 15 residues. CDR1 and CDR2 from the germline V gene are GTSNPN and SVGIG (reference sequence). The CDR3 sequence is CAWSALAEPSYEQYF. The CDR3 bases are TGTGCCTGGAGTGCCCTAGCGGAGCCCTCCTACGAGCAGTACTTC.

The chain is built from TRBV14 and TRBJ2-1, with D perhaps matching TRBD1 (6 bases). The CDR3 consists of 15 residues. Trimming took off 6 bases at V and 2 bases at J, with 14 bases between the two ends. The V gene's germline CDR1 is SGHDN and CDR2 FVKESK. The CDR3 bases are TGTGCCAGCAGTCGAACAGGGTTTGCCTACAATGAGCAGTTCTTC. Its protein is CASSRTGFAYNEQFF.

The J gene is TRBJ2-2, the V gene TRBV7-9; D is possibly TRBD1 (6 bases). V was cut by 5 bases and J by 5 bases, with 15 bases left in between. The CDR3 runs 15 residues. Germline V gene data show CDR1 as SEHNR and CDR2 as FQNEAQ (reference sequence). CDR3 sequence reads: CASSLSQGPTGELFF. The CDR3 DNA sequence: TGTGCCAGCAGCCTTTCACAGGGTCCTACCGGGGAGCTGTTTTTT.

This chain links TRBV6-5 with TRBJ2-2, with D uncertain. Trimming stripped 1 base from V and 0 bases from J, with 6 bases between. This CDR3 is built from 15 residues. Germline-derived CDR1 and CDR2 are MNHEY and SVGAGI. The CDR3 spells CASSYFSANTGELFF. CDR3 sequence (DNA): TGTGCCAGCAGTTACTTCTCGGCGAACACCGGGGAGCTGTTTTTT.

This chain uses TRBV4-1 with TRBJ2-7; D gene ambiguous. CDR1 and CDR2 from the germline V gene are MGHRA and YSYEKL. The CDR3 totals 14 residues. V lost 0 bases, J lost 2 bases, and 8 bases lay in between. The CDR3: CASSQDSTAYEQYF. CDR3 sequence (DNA): TGCGCCAGCAGCCAAGACTCAACAGCCTACGAGCAGTACTTC.

This clone appeared a single time. This chain links TRBV6-5 with TRBJ1-2, with no clear D. Germline V CDR1 and CDR2: MNHEY, SVGAGI. The CDR3 loop spans 11 amino acids. Trimming removed 6 bases at V and 4 bases at J, with 6 bases between. CDR3 bases: TGTGCCAGCAGGCGCGCCTATGGCTACACCTTC. It translates to CASRRAYGYTF.

The V gene is TRBV9, the J gene TRBJ2-1; 12 bases fit TRBD2. Trimming took 3 bases from V and 6 from J; bases not matched to a gene: 4. The CDR3 is made up of 15 amino acids. Germline CDR1 is SGDLS and CDR2 is YYNGEE. The CDR3 sequence is CASSEGLAGSNEQFF. In DNA, the CDR3 is TGTGCCAGCAGCGAGGGACTAGCGGGCTCCAATGAGCAGTTCTTC.

The V and J genes are TRBV19 and TRBJ1-1; perhaps TRBD1 as D (6 bases). The CDR3 covers 15 residues. CDR1 LNHDA and CDR2 SQIVND come from the germline V gene (reference sequence). V was pared by 4 bases and J by 1 base, with 13 bases between. The CDR3 DNA reads TGTGCCAGTAGTACTGACAGGCGACGGAACACTGAAGCTTTCTTT. It is translated as CASSTDRRRNTEAFF.

This chain joins TRBV29-1 and TRBJ2-7, with 11 positions matching TRBD1. V was clipped by 1 base and J by 0 bases; unmatched bases: 11. There are 18 residues in the CDR3. Per the germline V gene, CDR1 is SQVTM and CDR2 is ANQGSEA. The chain's CDR3 is CSVEVVDRGLPLSYEQYF. As DNA, the CDR3 is TGCAGCGTTGAAGTAGTGGACAGGGGGCTTCCCCTCTCCTACGAGCAGTACTTC.

The V gene is TRBV19, the J gene TRBJ1-1; D gene ambiguous. The germline V gene has CDR1 LNHDA and CDR2 SQIVND (reference sequence). V was shortened by 2 bases and J by 2 bases, with 6 bases between the two germline ends. This CDR3 has 13 residues. As DNA, the CDR3 is TGTGCCAGTAGTATAAGCATAAACACTGAAGCTTTCTTT. Amino acids: CASSISINTEAFF. The variable domain in full, with the rest retrieved from reference TRBV19 and TRBJ1-1, is DGGITQSPKYLFRKEGQNVTLSCEQNLNHDAMYWYRQDPGQGLRLIYYSQIVNDFQKGDIAEGYSVSREKKESFPLTVTSAQKNPTAFYLCASSISINTEAFFGQGTRLTVV.

The chain joins TRBV5-5 to TRBJ2-1; 10 nucleotides agree with TRBD2. Germline CDR1 is SGHKS and CDR2 is YYEKEE (reference sequence). V shed 4 bases and J 5 bases; nucleotides not matched to a gene: 12. The CDR3 runs 17 residues. The CDR3 protein is CASSPAFGLAANNEQFF. In DNA form, the CDR3 reads TGTGCCAGCAGCCCAGCATTTGGACTAGCGGCAAACAATGAGCAGTTCTTC.

The chain is built from TRBV27 and TRBJ2-7; D is possibly TRBD1 (7 bases). The CDR3 spans 15 residues. Germline-derived CDR1 and CDR2 are MNHEY and SMNVEV (reference sequence). V was trimmed by 6 bases and J by 4 bases, leaving 19 bases between them. CDR3 nucleotides: TGTGCCAGCAGCCGCGGGGACAGCTCGAGGTACGAGCAGTACTTC. This codes for CASSRGDSSRYEQYF.

This chain uses TRBV5-4 with TRBJ1-1; possible D gene TRBD1, 5 bases. Germline loops: CDR1 SGHNT, CDR2 YYREEE (reference sequence). Trimming cost V 2 bases and J 1 base, with 9 bases left between them. The CDR3 loop spans 14 amino acids. The CDR3 DNA reads as TGTGCCAGCAGCTTTGACAGCCCGAACACTGAAGCTTTCTTT. As protein: CASSFDSPNTEAFF.

A single count supports this clone. This chain joins TRBV6-1 and TRBJ2-1, with 7 bases identical to TRBD1. The CDR3 contains 12 residues. The germline V gene encodes CDR1 MNHNS and CDR2 SASEGT. Unmatched junction bases numbered 2, after V lost 2 bases and J lost 10 bases. CDR3 in DNA: TGTGCCAGCAGTGAATGGGACAGCGAGCAGTTCTTC. The encoded protein is CASSEWDSEQFF.

V gene TRBV30 combines with J gene TRBJ2-2, with D perhaps TRBD1 (6 bases). The CDR3 spans 15 residues. Trimming stripped 2 bases from V and 3 bases from J, with 13 bases between. Germline lookup yields CDR1 GTSNPN and CDR2 SVGIG (reference sequence). CDR3 sequence reads: CAWSRGGDHTGELFF. The CDR3 DNA reads as TGTGCCTGGAGTCGAGGGGGAGATCACACCGGGGAGCTGTTTTTT.

CDR3 loop: CASRRTTGLTETQYF. The DNA for the CDR3 is TGTGCCAGCAGGCGGACAACAGGTTTGACGGAGACCCAGTACTTC. This rearrangement joins TRBV6-1 to TRBJ2-5; TRBD1 might be the D (5 bases). The CDR3 runs to 15 residues. The V end was cut by 6 bases, the J end by 5 bases, with 19 bases between. CDR1 and CDR2 (germline): MNHNS, SASEGT.

V usage is TRBV4-3 and J usage is TRBJ2-7, with TRBD1 matching 8 bases. Germline V gives CDR1 LGHNA, CDR2 YSLEER. The CDR3 contains 20 residues. V was clipped by 3 bases and J by 5 bases; unmatched bases: 24. CDR3 amino acids: CASSQAPRSAGGTVVHEQYF. CDR3 nucleotide sequence: TGCGCCAGCAGCCAGGCCCCGAGATCGGCAGGGGGCACTGTCGTCCACGAGCAGTACTTC.

The chain links TRBV5-4 to TRBJ2-5; D possibly corresponds to TRBD1 (6 bases). V gave up 0 bases and J gave up 4 bases, with 19 bases separating them. The germline gives CDR1 SGHNT, CDR2 YYREEE (reference sequence). This CDR3 has 17 amino acids. In DNA form, the CDR3 reads TGTGCCAGCAGCTTGGTGGGCGACGACAGGCTGGCAGAGACCCAGTACTTC. Translated, it gives CASSLVGDDRLAETQYF.

A single count supports this clone. CDR3: CASSLGDRGFYEQYF. As DNA, the CDR3 is TGTGCCAGCAGCTTAGGAGACAGAGGCTTCTACGAGCAGTACTTC. The genes are TRBV7-8 and TRBJ2-7; D might be TRBD1 (5 bases). From germline, CDR1 is SGHVS and CDR2 FQNEAQ. Trimming cost V 1 base and J 3 bases, with 13 bases left between them. This CDR3 comprises 15 residues.

The J gene is TRBJ1-2, the V gene TRBV7-2, with 7 bases identical to TRBD1. Losses at the gene ends were 5 bases for V and 2 bases for J; bases not matched to a gene: 8. CDR1 and CDR2 (germline): SGHTA, FQGNSA. This CDR3 is built from 15 residues. CDR3 DNA sequence: TGTGCCAGCAGCCCCCGGGACAGAGTAAACTATGGCTACACCTTC. It yields the protein CASSPRDRVNYGYTF.

This rearrangement joins TRBV5-1 to TRBJ1-1; possibly TRBD1 for D (5 bases). CDR3 length: 14 residues. In germline, CDR1 is SGHRS, CDR2 YFSETQ. The germline V and J ends were trimmed by 1 base and 0 bases, with 7 bases remaining between them. CDR3 in amino acids: CASSLRGMNTEAFF. DNA of the CDR3: TGCGCCAGCAGCTTGCGGGGGATGAACACTGAAGCTTTCTTT.